This TCR beta chain was documented in a study of blood T cells in healthy people across ages. With respect to this clonotype: Its antigen is not known.

PBMCs, at least 7 million per sample, were isolated. CDR1 and CDR2 from the germline V gene are SQVTM and ANQGSEA. This CDR3 contains 15 residues. Trimming at V came to 7 bases and at J to 0 bases, leaving 9 bases not matched to a gene. Whole-study findings and limits: Higher naive T cell percentage went strongly together with higher TCR beta diversity.

It was with a sample-barcoded 5' primer and a J-beta primer mix that a second PCR of roughly 6 to 12 cycles was run. TCRdb processed the 5' RACE reads anew with MiXCR; each CDR3 protein has one entry. The table has 890,000 or so distinct CDR3 sequences, about 62% seen once; the top ten hold 28%. The chain uses TRBV29-1 and TRBJ2-3, with 8 positions matching TRBD2. This sequence originates from a man aged 25 to 40 in good health. Sequenced material: blood. The chain's CDR3 is CSAAAGGSSTDTQYF. The CDR3 DNA sequence: TGCAGCGCCGCCGCGGGGGGCTCTAGCACAGATACGCAGTATTTT.